This TCR beta chain emerged from a study of shared clonotypes between healthy human individuals. Study-wide context: Three plates were used per donor for CD4 naive, three for CD4 memory, two for CD8 naive and one for CD8 memory.

CD8 cells regarded as naive lacked CD45RO, were positively chosen for CCR7, and omitted terminally differentiated effector memory CD45RA+ cells. The donors were adults (healthy and HIV-negative) with no recent acute infections or vaccinations. Assay: immunoSEQ multiplex PCR; the TCRdb copy retains only in-frame clones and omits some. The table has around 1,900,000 clones, about 93% seen once. Sequences were obtained from naive CD8+ T cells from PBMCs. This TCR derives from a young man in good health. Some clones in this sample may be carry-over from other donors' samples.

As DNA, the CDR3 is TGTGCCAGCAGCTTAGGGTTCGTTCTCTACGAGCAGTACTTC. Encoded protein: CASSLGFVLYEQYF. The chain combines TRBV7-2 with TRBJ2-7, with D unresolved. Per the germline V gene, CDR1 is SGHTA and CDR2 is FQGNSA. CDR3 length: 14 amino acids. Trimming stripped 1 base from V and 3 bases from J, with 10 bases between. Filled out from reference TRBV7-2 and TRBJ2-7, the complete variable domain reads GAGVSQSPSNKVTEKGKDVELRCDPISGHTALYWYRQSLGQGLEFLIYFQGNSAPDKSGLPSDRFSAERTGGSVSTLTIQRTQQEDSAVYLCASSLGFVLYEQYFGPGTRLTVT.